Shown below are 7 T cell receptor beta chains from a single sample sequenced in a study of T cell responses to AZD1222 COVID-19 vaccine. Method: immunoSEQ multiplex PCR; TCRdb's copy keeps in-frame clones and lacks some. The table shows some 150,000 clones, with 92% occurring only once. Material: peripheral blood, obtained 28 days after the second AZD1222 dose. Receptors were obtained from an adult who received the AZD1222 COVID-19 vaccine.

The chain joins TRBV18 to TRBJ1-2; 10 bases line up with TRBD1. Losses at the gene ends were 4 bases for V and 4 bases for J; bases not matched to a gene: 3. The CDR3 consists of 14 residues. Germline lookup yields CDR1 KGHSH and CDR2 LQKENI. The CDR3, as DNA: TGTGCCAGCTCACTCAGGACAGGGGGCTATGGCTACACCTTC. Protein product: CASSLRTGGYGYTF.

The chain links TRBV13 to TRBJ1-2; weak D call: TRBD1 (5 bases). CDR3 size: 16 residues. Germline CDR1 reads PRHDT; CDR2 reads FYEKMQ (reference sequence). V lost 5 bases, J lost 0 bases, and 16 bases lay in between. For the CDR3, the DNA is TGTGCCAGCAGCAAAGAGGGGACCCGAGCTAACTATGGCTACACCTTC. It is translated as CASSKEGTRANYGYTF.

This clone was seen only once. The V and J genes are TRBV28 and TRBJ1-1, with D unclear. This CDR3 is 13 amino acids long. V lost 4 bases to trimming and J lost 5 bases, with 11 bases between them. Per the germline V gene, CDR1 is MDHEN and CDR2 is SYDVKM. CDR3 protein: CASSSPGTTEAFF. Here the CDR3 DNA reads TGTGCCAGCAGTTCACCAGGTACGACTGAAGCTTTCTTT.

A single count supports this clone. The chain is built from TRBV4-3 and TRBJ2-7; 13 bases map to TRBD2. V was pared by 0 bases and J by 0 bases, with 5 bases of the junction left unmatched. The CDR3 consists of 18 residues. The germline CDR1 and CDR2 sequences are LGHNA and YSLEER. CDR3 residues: CASSQETSGRGYSYEQYF. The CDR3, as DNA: TGCGCCAGCAGCCAAGAAACTAGCGGGAGGGGTTACTCCTACGAGCAGTACTTC.

In nucleotides, the CDR3 is TGTGCCAGTAGTATAGACGGGGGACCCTACAATGAGCAGTTCTTC. It encodes CASSIDGGPYNEQFF. The rearrangement joins TRBV19 to TRBJ2-1; a weak D match, TRBD2 (6 bases). The ends were cut back, 0 bases at V and 2 bases at J, with 8 bases in the middle. The CDR3 contains 15 residues. Germline lookup yields CDR1 LNHDA and CDR2 SQIVND (reference sequence).

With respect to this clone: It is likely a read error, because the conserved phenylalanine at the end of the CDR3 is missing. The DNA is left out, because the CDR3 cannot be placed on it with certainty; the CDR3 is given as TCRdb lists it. CDR3 protein: CASTPLATVGV. This chain links TRBV6-5 with TRBJ2-3; the table's D call, TRBD2, was not checked against the DNA. Germline V lookup: CDR1 MNHEY, CDR2 SVGAGI. The CDR3 spans 11 amino acids, including both terminal residues.

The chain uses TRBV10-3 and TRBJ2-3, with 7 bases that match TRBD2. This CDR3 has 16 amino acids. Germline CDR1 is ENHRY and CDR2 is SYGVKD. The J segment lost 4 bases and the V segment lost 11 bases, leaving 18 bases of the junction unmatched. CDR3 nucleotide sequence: TGTGCCTCCCGGGTAACGAGCGGGAATGGCGCAGATACGCAGTATTTT. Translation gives CASRVTSGNGADTQYF.